This record concerns one T cell receptor beta chain sequence. Its antigen remains unidentified. A process of 5'RACE template switching, which added a universal primer site and UMIs, was used to make TCR cDNA. TCRdb re-analysed the 5' RACE reads in MiXCR, keeping a single row per CDR3 protein. The sample has 600,000 to 750,000 distinct CDR3 sequences, around an eighth seen once. These data originate in a study of T cells after yellow fever vaccination. Turning to the study itself: Fractions containing few cells were prepared with SMART-Seq v4 Ultra Low Input.

The CDR3 has 15 amino acids. Germline V gene data show CDR1 as LGHNA and CDR2 as YNFKEQ. Unmatched junction bases numbered 4, after V lost 0 bases and J lost 5 bases. Overall study results and limits: Among primary-vaccination clones, most reappeared after the booster, at just under 98% for CD4 and under 90% for CD8.

This clonotype originated in a man in his thirties or forties who received the YFV17D yellow fever vaccine. This sequence joins TRBV4-2 and TRBJ2-1, with 7 bases lining up with TRBD1. The sequencing here drew on PBMCs, taken on the day of the yellow fever booster vaccination. The CDR3 DNA sequence: TGTGCCAGCAGCCAAGAAAGACAGGGCAACAATGAGCAGTTCTTC. Its translation is CASSQERQGNNEQFF.